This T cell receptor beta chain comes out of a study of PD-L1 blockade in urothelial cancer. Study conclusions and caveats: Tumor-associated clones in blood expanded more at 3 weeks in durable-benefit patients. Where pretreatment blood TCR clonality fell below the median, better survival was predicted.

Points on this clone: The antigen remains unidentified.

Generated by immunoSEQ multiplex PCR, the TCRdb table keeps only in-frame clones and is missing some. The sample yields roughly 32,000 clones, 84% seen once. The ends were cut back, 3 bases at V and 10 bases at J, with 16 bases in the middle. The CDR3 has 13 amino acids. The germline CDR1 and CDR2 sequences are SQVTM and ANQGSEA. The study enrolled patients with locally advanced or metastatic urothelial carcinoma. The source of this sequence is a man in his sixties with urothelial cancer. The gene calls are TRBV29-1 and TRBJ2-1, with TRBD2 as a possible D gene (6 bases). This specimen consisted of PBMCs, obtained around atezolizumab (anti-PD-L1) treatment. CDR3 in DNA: TGCAGCGTTGAGTGGGGAAGGGCGGGGGAGCAGTTCTTC. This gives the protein CSVEWGRAGEQFF.